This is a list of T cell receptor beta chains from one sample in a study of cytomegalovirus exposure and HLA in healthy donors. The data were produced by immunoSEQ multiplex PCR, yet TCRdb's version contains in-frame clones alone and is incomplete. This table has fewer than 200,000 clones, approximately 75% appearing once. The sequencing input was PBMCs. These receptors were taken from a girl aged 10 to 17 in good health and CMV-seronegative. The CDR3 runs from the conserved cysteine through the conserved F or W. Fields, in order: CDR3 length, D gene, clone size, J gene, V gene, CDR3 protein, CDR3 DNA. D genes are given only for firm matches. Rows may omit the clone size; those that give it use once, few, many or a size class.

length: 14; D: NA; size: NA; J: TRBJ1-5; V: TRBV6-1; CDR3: CASSDRTPNQPQHF; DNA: TGTGCCAGCAGTGATAGGACACCGAATCAGCCCCAGCATTTT
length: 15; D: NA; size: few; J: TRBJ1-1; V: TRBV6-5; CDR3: CASTKRGGASTEAFF; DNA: TGTGCCAGCACCAAGAGGGGGGGGGCGAGCACTGAAGCTTTCTTT
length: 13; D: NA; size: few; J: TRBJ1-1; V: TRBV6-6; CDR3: CASSNHLNTEAFF; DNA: TGTGCCAGCAGTAATCATCTGAACACTGAAGCTTTCTTT
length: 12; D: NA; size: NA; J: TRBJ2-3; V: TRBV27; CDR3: CASSDYTDTQYF; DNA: TGTGCCAGCAGTGACTACACAGATACGCAGTATTTT
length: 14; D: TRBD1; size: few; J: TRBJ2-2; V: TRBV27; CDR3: CASRRTGPTGELFF; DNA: TGTGCCAGCAGGCGGACAGGGCCCACCGGGGAGCTGTTTTTT
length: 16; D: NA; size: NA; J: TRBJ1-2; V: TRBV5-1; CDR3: CASSLFGFRGNYGYTF; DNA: TGCGCCAGCAGCTTGTTTGGGTTCAGGGGTAACTATGGCTACACCTTC
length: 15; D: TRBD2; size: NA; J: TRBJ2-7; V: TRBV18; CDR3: CASSPLAGGVDEQYF; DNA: TGTGCCAGCTCACCCCTCGCGGGGGGTGTCGACGAGCAGTACTTC
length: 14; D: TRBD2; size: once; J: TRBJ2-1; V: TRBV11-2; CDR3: CASLRLAGKGEQFF; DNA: TGTGCCAGCCTTAGACTAGCGGGGAAGGGTGAGCAGTTCTTC
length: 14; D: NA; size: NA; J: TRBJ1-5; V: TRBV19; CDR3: CASSIDGNGQPQHF; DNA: TGTGCCAGTAGTATCGACGGGAACGGACAGCCCCAGCATTTT
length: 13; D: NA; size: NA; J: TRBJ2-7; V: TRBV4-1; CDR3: CASSPPGAYEQYF; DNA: TGCGCCAGCAGCCCGCCAGGGGCCTACGAGCAGTACTTC
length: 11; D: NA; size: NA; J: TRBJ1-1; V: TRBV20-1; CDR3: CSVNSGLKAFF; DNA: TGCAGTGTCAATTCCGGGTTAAAAGCTTTCTTT
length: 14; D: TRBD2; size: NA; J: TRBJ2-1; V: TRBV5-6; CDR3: CASRYSGGDNEQFF; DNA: TGTGCCAGCCGCTATAGCGGGGGAGACAATGAGCAGTTCTTC
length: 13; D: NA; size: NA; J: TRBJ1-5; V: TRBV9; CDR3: CASSADSNQPQHF; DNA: TGTGCCAGCAGCGCCGACAGTAATCAGCCCCAGCATTTT
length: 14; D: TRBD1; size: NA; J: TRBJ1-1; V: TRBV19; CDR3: CASTPGQVGSEAFF; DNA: TGTGCCAGTACACCGGGACAGGTTGGCTCTGAAGCTTTCTTT
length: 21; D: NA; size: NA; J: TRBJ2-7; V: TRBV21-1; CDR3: CASSKIFIGVRGPPDPYEQYF; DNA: TGTGCCAGCAGCAAAATCTTCATCGGGGTGCGGGGACCCCCGGACCCCTACGAGCAGTACTTC
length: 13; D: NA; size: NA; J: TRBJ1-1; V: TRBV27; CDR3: CASKVRENTEAFF; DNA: TGTGCCAGCAAGGTCAGGGAGAACACTGAAGCTTTCTTT
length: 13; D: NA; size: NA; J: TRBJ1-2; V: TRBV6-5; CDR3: CASSYERGNGYTF; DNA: TGTGCCAGCAGTTATGAGCGGGGGAATGGCTACACCTTC
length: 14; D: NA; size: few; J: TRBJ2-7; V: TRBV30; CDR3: CAWSVLPKSHEQYF; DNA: TGTGCCTGGAGTGTACTCCCCAAAAGCCACGAGCAGTACTTC
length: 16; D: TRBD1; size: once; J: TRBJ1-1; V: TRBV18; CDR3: CASSPTWGQLNTEAFF; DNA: TGTGCCAGCTCCCCCACTTGGGGACAGCTGAACACTGAAGCTTTCTTT
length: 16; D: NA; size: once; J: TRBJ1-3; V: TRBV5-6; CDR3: CASSLAVGLRGNTIYF; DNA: TGTGCCAGCAGCCTGGCGGTTGGGCTGAGAGGAAACACCATATATTTT
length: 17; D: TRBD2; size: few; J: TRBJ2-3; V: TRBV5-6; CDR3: CASSPPGVAGVTDTQYF; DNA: TGTGCCAGCAGCCCACCAGGGGTAGCGGGGGTCACAGATACGCAGTATTTT
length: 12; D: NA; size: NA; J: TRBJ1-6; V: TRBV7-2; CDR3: CASDRMNSPLHF; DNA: TGTGCCAGCGACAGGATGAATTCACCCCTCCACTTT
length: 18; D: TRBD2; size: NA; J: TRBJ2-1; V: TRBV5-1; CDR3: CASSSTRGGAPTMDEQFF; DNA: TGCGCCAGCAGCTCTACCCGCGGGGGGGCCCCAACAATGGATGAGCAGTTCTTC
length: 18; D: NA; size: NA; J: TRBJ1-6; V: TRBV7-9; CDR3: CASSSGGGLSSYNSPLHF; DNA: TGTGCCAGCAGCTCCGGGGGGGGGTTGAGCTCCTATAATTCACCCCTCCACTTT
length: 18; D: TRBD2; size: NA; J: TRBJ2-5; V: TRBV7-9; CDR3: CASSPRLAGGPWEETQYF; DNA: TGTGCCAGCAGCCCTAGACTAGCGGGGGGGCCTTGGGAAGAGACCCAGTACTTC
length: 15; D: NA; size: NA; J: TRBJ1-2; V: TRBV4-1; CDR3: CASSPPGLMNYGYTF; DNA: TGCGCCAGCAGCCCTCCGGGACTCATGAACTATGGCTACACCTTC
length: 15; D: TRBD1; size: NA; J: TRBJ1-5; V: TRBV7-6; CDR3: CASSLGTGGDQPQHF; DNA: TGTGCCAGCAGCTTAGGGACAGGGGGCGATCAGCCCCAGCATTTT
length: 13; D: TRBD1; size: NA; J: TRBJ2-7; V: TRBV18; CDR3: CASSPETGYEQYF; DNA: TGTGCCAGCTCACCAGAGACAGGGTACGAGCAGTACTTC
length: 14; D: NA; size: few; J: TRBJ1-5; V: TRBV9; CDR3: CASSVAAGVQPQHF; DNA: TGTGCCAGCAGCGTAGCAGCCGGGGTTCAGCCCCAGCATTTT
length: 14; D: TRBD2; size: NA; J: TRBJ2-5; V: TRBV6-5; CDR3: CASSGRAGVETQYF; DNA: TGTGCCAGCAGTGGGAGGGCGGGGGTGGAGACCCAGTACTTC
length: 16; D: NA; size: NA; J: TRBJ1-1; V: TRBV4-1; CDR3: CASSQEVSSASPEAFF; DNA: TGCGCCAGCAGCCAAGAGGTTAGCTCAGCCTCTCCTGAAGCTTTCTTT
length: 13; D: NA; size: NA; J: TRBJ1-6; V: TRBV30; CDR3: CAWKDGLGSPLHF; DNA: TGTGCCTGGAAGGATGGGTTGGGCTCACCCCTCCACTTT
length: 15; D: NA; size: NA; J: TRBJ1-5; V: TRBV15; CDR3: CATSGLRGSNQPQHF; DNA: TGTGCCACCAGCGGTCTCAGGGGAAGCAATCAGCCCCAGCATTTT
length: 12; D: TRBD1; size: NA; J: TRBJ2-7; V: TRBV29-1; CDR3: CSAGQSSYEQYF; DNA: TGCAGCGCGGGACAGAGCTCCTACGAGCAGTACTTC
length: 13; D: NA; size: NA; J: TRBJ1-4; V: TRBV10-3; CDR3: CAINTDFNEKLFF; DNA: TGTGCCATCAATACAGATTTTAATGAAAAACTGTTTTTT
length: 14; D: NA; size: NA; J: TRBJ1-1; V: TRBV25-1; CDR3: CASSLGVMNTEAFF; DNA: TGTGCCAGCAGTCTCGGAGTCATGAACACTGAAGCTTTCTTT
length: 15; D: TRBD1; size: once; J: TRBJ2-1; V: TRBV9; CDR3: CASSDWTGSYNEQFF; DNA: TGTGCCAGCAGCGACTGGACAGGGTCCTACAATGAGCAGTTCTTC
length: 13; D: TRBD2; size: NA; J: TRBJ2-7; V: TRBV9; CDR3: CASSPGGDHEQYF; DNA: TGTGCCAGCAGCCCGGGAGGGGACCACGAGCAGTACTTC
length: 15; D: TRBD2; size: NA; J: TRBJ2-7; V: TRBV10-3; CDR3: CAIRDTSGGPYEQYF; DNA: TGTGCCATCAGAGATACTAGCGGGGGGCCCTACGAGCAGTACTTC
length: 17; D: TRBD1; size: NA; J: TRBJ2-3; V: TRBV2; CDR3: CASSESGRGLITDTQYF; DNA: TGTGCCAGCAGTGAAAGTGGCAGGGGGCTGATCACAGATACGCAGTATTTT
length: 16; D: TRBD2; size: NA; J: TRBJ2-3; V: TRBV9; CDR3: CASSVGLAGNTDTQYF; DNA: TGTGCCAGCAGCGTAGGTCTAGCGGGGAACACAGATACGCAGTATTTT
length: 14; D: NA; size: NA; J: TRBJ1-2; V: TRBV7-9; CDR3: CASSLARASVGYTF; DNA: TGTGCCAGCAGCTTAGCGCGGGCGTCCGTCGGCTACACCTTC
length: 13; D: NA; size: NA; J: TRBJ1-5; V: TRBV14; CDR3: CASSQASNQPQHF; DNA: TGTGCCAGCAGCCAAGCAAGCAATCAGCCCCAGCATTTT
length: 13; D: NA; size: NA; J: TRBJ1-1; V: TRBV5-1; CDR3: CASSGGVDTEAFF; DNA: TGCGCCAGCAGCGGAGGAGTCGACACTGAAGCTTTCTTT
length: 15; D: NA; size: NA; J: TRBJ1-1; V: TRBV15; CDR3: CATSRGLAEGTEAFF; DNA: TGTGCCACCAGCAGGGGCCTAGCGGAGGGCACTGAAGCTTTCTTT
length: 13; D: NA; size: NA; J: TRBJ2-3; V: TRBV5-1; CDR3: CASSDISTDTQYF; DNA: TGCGCCAGCTCGGACATCAGCACAGATACGCAGTATTTT
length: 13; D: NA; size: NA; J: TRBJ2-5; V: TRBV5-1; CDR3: CASSFSSYETQYF; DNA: TGCGCCAGCAGCTTTAGTAGCTATGAGACCCAGTACTTC
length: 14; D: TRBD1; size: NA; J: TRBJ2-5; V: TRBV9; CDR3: CASSEGDRRETQYF; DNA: TGTGCCAGCAGCGAAGGGGACAGGAGGGAGACCCAGTACTTC
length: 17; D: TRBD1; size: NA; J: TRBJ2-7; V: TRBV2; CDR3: CASSEQQGAPTSYEQYF; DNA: TGTGCCAGCAGTGAACAGCAGGGGGCTCCTACTTCCTACGAGCAGTACTTC
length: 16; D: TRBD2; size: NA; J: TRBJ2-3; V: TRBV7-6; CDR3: CASSLMLAGETDTQYF; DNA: TGTGCCAGCAGCCTGATGCTAGCGGGGGAAACAGATACGCAGTATTTT
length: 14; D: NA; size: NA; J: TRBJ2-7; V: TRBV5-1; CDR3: CASSWAGRSYEQYF; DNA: TGCGCCAGCAGCTGGGCGGGGCGCTCCTACGAGCAGTACTTC
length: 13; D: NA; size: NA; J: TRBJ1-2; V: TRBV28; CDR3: CASRDSPGNGYTF; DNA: TGTGCCAGCAGGGACTCCCCGGGGAATGGCTACACCTTC
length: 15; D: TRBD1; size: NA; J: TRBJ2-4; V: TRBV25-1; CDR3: CASSLPTGVRDIQYF; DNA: TGTGCCAGCAGCCTACCGACAGGGGTGAGAGACATTCAGTACTTC
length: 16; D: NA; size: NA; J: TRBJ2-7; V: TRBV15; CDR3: CATSRELRVGFDEQYF; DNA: TGTGCCACCAGCAGAGAACTACGTGTAGGTTTCGACGAGCAGTACTTC
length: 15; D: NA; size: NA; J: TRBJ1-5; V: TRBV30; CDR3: CAWSSGGASNQPQHF; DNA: TGTGCCTGGAGTTCGGGGGGCGCTAGCAATCAGCCCCAGCATTTT
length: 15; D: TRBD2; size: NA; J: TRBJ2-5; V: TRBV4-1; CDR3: CASSQGSGGAETQYF; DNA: TGCGCCAGCAGCCAAGGAAGCGGGGGGGCAGAGACCCAGTACTTC
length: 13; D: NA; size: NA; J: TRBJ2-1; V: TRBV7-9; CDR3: CASSEGINNEQFF; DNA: TGTGCCAGCAGCGAGGGAATCAACAATGAGCAGTTCTTC
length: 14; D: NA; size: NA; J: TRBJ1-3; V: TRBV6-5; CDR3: CASSAGKSGNTIYF; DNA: TGTGCCAGCAGTGCGGGGAAATCTGGAAACACCATATATTTT
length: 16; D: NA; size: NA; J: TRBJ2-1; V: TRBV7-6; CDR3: CASSLGQGIRDNEQFF; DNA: TGTGCCAGCAGCTTAGGGCAGGGGATTAGGGACAATGAGCAGTTCTTC
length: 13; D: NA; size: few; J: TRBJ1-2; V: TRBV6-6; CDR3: CATMGPDDYGYTF; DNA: TGTGCCACAATGGGGCCGGACGACTATGGCTACACCTTC